These T cell receptor beta chains were read from a single sample in a study of blood T cell repertoires in COVID-19. Clones were sequenced by immunoSEQ multiplex PCR, and TCRdb holds only the in-frame ones, with some missing. Of hundreds of thousands of clones listed, around four fifths were seen once; the top ten hold about 2.5%. Sequenced sample: peripheral blood. The source of these receptors is a woman aged 40 to 50 with active or convalescent COVID-19. CDR3s include the opening cysteine and the closing phenylalanine or tryptophan. The order of the fields is V gene, J gene, CDR3 protein.

V gene: TRBV5-1; J gene: TRBJ2-4; CDR3 protein: CASRQGGAKNIQYF
V gene: TRBV24-1; J gene: TRBJ2-1; CDR3 protein: CATSDFGLAGAYNEQFF
V gene: TRBV4-1; J gene: TRBJ1-2; CDR3 protein: CASRPLGTLEGYTF
V gene: TRBV2; J gene: TRBJ2-7; CDR3 protein: CASLDTPSYEQYF
V gene: TRBV18; J gene: TRBJ1-2; CDR3 protein: CASSLARDRANYGYTF
V gene: TRBV25-1; J gene: TRBJ1-2; CDR3 protein: CASSGRTGGGYGYTF
V gene: TRBV24-1; J gene: TRBJ2-3; CDR3 protein: CATSEGLAGADTQYF
V gene: TRBV6-6; J gene: TRBJ1-1; CDR3 protein: CASSPGQGARNTEAFF
V gene: TRBV9; J gene: TRBJ2-3; CDR3 protein: CASSPKFSGRAGDTQYF
V gene: TRBV5-5; J gene: TRBJ2-7; CDR3 protein: CASSFPGILYEQYF
V gene: TRBV14; J gene: TRBJ1-2; CDR3 protein: CASSRIGDGLLTDTF
V gene: TRBV30; J gene: TRBJ1-5; CDR3 protein: CAWSAPEGRRPQHF
V gene: TRBV18; J gene: TRBJ2-7; CDR3 protein: CASSPTGTAFTEQYF
V gene: TRBV6-4; J gene: TRBJ1-6; CDR3 protein: CASSEIDYRNSPLHF
V gene: TRBV28; J gene: TRBJ2-7; CDR3 protein: CASSFSEDRGYEQYF
V gene: TRBV18; J gene: TRBJ2-7; CDR3 protein: CASSPPDSYEQYF
V gene: TRBV11-3; J gene: TRBJ1-4; CDR3 protein: CASSSPSLGWTGKLFF
V gene: TRBV11-3; J gene: TRBJ2-7; CDR3 protein: CASSRTMGLAGAGEQYF
V gene: TRBV27; J gene: TRBJ2-7; CDR3 protein: CASSARDRGDEQYF
V gene: TRBV13; J gene: TRBJ2-6; CDR3 protein: CASSLNRRDRGIGANVLTF
V gene: TRBV11-2; J gene: TRBJ2-2; CDR3 protein: CASSRSSGDGELFF
V gene: TRBV27; J gene: TRBJ1-5; CDR3 protein: CASSLMPSGTGVLQPQHF
V gene: TRBV7-9; J gene: TRBJ1-1; CDR3 protein: CASSLRGRVSDEAFF
V gene: TRBV10-3; J gene: TRBJ2-2; CDR3 protein: CAISLADYTGELFF
V gene: TRBV5-6; J gene: TRBJ1-2; CDR3 protein: CASREGISGYTF
V gene: TRBV15; J gene: TRBJ2-1; CDR3 protein: CATSAGAGPGYNEQFF
V gene: TRBV19; J gene: TRBJ2-6; CDR3 protein: CASSIVISGANVLTF
V gene: TRBV6-5; J gene: TRBJ2-2; CDR3 protein: CASSVQGAGGELFF
V gene: TRBV4-2; J gene: TRBJ2-7; CDR3 protein: CASSLAGTSYEQYF
V gene: TRBV3-1/TRBV3-2; J gene: TRBJ1-2; CDR3 protein: CASSQPTGRDYTF
V gene: TRBV19; J gene: TRBJ1-1; CDR3 protein: CASSIVREGTEAFF
V gene: TRBV7-9; J gene: TRBJ1-3; CDR3 protein: CASSLNQGKGNTIYF
V gene: TRBV25-1; J gene: TRBJ1-2; CDR3 protein: CASSEGPQGRGYTF
V gene: TRBV2; J gene: TRBJ2-7; CDR3 protein: CASSGLDRERYF
V gene: TRBV29-1; J gene: TRBJ2-5; CDR3 protein: CSVAGGAETQYF
V gene: TRBV3-1/TRBV3-2; J gene: TRBJ2-2; CDR3 protein: CASSQAGTRGTGELFF
V gene: TRBV2; J gene: TRBJ1-1; CDR3 protein: CASSRDRDDTEAFF
V gene: TRBV6-5; J gene: TRBJ2-5; CDR3 protein: CASSREAGAETQYF
V gene: TRBV5-1; J gene: TRBJ2-3; CDR3 protein: CASRDRVGADTQYF
V gene: TRBV9; J gene: TRBJ1-4; CDR3 protein: CASSVGQFTTNEKLFF
V gene: TRBV30; J gene: TRBJ2-2; CDR3 protein: CAWIRSGELFF
V gene: TRBV5-1; J gene: TRBJ2-1; CDR3 protein: CASSLSNEQFF
V gene: TRBV20-1; J gene: TRBJ1-5; CDR3 protein: CSASRTGVDQPQHF
V gene: TRBV11-3; J gene: TRBJ1-2; CDR3 protein: CASSPGTGDGYTF
V gene: TRBV4-2; J gene: TRBJ2-3; CDR3 protein: CASSQDRGAGGITDTQYF
V gene: TRBV14; J gene: TRBJ1-2; CDR3 protein: CASSQGSPAGTF
V gene: TRBV11-3; J gene: TRBJ2-7; CDR3 protein: CASSLDGRLDEQYF
V gene: TRBV11-3; J gene: TRBJ1-1; CDR3 protein: CASSLVSGGNTEAFF
V gene: TRBV30; J gene: TRBJ1-2; CDR3 protein: CAWSQGQGKYYGYTF
V gene: TRBV14; J gene: TRBJ2-2; CDR3 protein: CASSQELAGITGELFF
V gene: TRBV27; J gene: TRBJ2-3; CDR3 protein: CASSLSPGQGTDTQYF
V gene: TRBV24-1; J gene: TRBJ1-2; CDR3 protein: CATSEAGGERVSGYTF
V gene: TRBV29-1; J gene: TRBJ2-5; CDR3 protein: CSGRDRGRETQYF
V gene: TRBV9; J gene: TRBJ2-5; CDR3 protein: CASNPAQGQETQYF